This T cell receptor (beta chain) is drawn from a study of blood T cell repertoires in COVID-19. As for the study in general: Whether acute or convalescent, the COVID-19 samples came from the United States, Italy and Spain. T cells, B-cell-depleted T cells, or PBMCs supplied cDNA or gDNA.

Original processing methods: Estimation of nucleated cell counts relied on the amplification of reference gene primers. Sequencing used immunoSEQ multiplex PCR; TCRdb keeps in-frame clones, though not all of them. V, J and clone size reflect that table, while D and trimming were determined from the DNA. The sample records about 130,000 clones, around 81% being singletons. This clone has a single count. Germline V gene data show CDR1 as SNHLY and CDR2 as FYNNEI. This CDR3 comprises 16 residues. V was cut by 5 bases and J by 5 bases, with 19 bases left in between. Source material: peripheral blood. The chain is built from TRBV2 and TRBJ2-1, with D tentatively TRBD2 (7 bases). The clonotype originates from a woman aged 50 to 65 with acute or convalescent COVID-19. The DNA of the CDR3 is TGTGCCAGCAGTAAGGGGGGGCGAGGTATAGACAATGAGCAGTTCTTC. Residues: CASSKGGRGIDNEQFF.